The next 4 T cell receptor beta chains were all read from a single sample in a study of Ad26.COV2.S vaccination and SARS-CoV-2 variants. This table comes from immunoSEQ multiplex PCR, and its TCRdb copy is limited to in-frame clones, with some not included. The repertoire includes around 350,000 clones, about 91% of them detected once, and under 5% sits in the top ten. The starting material was peripheral blood, obtained after recovery from COVID-19. The source of these receptors is a human donor who had recovered from COVID-19.

The rearrangement joins TRBV9 to TRBJ1-3; possible D gene TRBD1, 5 bases. Trimming took off 3 bases at V and 4 bases at J, with 11 bases between the two ends. The CDR3 sequence is 14 residues long. Germline V CDR1 and CDR2: SGDLS, YYNGEE. The CDR3 sequence: CASSGGGNGNTIYF. Here the CDR3 DNA reads TGTGCCAGCAGCGGTGGGGGGAACGGAAACACCATATATTTT.

This rearrangement joins TRBV27 to TRBJ1-1; D is ambiguous. Trimming cost V 3 bases and J 8 bases, with 10 bases left between them. Germline CDR1 is MNHEY and CDR2 is SMNVEV (reference sequence). This CDR3 has 12 residues. Here the CDR3 reads CASSFGVGEAFF. For the CDR3, the DNA is TGTGCCAGCAGTTTCGGTGTAGGGGAAGCTTTCTTT.

The chain is built from TRBV21-1 and TRBJ1-2; the table's D call TRBD1 went unverified against the DNA. TRBV21-1 constitutes a pseudogene. The CDR3 is made up of 13 amino acids. The CDR3 region has the DNA TGTGCCGGAGGTACAGGGTTGGCCTATGGCTACACCTTC. Protein product: CAGGTGLAYGYTF.

The chain recombines TRBV7-8 with TRBJ2-3; maybe TRBD2 (6 bases). Trimming pared 5 bases from V and 1 base from J, leaving 10 bases between. The CDR3 has 14 amino acids. Germline V gene sequence: CDR1 SGHVS, CDR2 FQNEAQ. Written as DNA, the CDR3 is TGTGCCAGCAGCCCCCCGGGGGGCACAGATACGCAGTATTTT. Amino acid sequence: CASSPPGGTDTQYF.